This T cell receptor (beta chain) was profiled in a study of OX40 agonist ivuxolimab in advanced cancers. Germline V CDR1 and CDR2: MDHEN, SYDVKM. This CDR3 region has 11 residues. V lost 7 bases and J lost 2, with 5 bases in between. The data were produced by immunoSEQ multiplex PCR, yet TCRdb's version contains in-frame clones alone and is incomplete. The table lists over 55,000 clones, approximately 90% of them singletons. The TCR was taken from an adult with an advanced solid tumor such as melanoma, head and neck, liver or kidney cancer. This rearrangement joins TRBV28 to TRBJ1-2; D is perhaps TRBD1 (5 bases). The starting material was CD4+ or CD8+ T cells sorted from blood, obtained in a trial of the OX40 agonist ivuxolimab. CDR3 in DNA: TGTGCCAGCACAGGGAACTATGGCTACACCTTC. It encodes CASTGNYGYTF.